The TCR beta chain under discussion was sequenced for a study of CD8+ T cells in alopecia areata. V was clipped by 5 bases and J by 2 bases, with 10 bases between them. The CDR3 has 12 residues. The germline V gene encodes CDR1 SQVTM and CDR2 ANQGSEA. RNA, once extracted, was reverse transcribed into cDNA for use as the sequencing template. Data came from immunoSEQ multiplex PCR; TCRdb stores just in-frame clones and leaves some out. This table holds some 100,000 clones, roughly 58% found once. Documented treatment: oral pan-JAK inhibitor, 5-10 mg twice daily. The TCR originated in a human donor with alopecia areata. The J gene is TRBJ2-7, the V gene TRBV29-1, with D perhaps TRBD1 or TRBD2 (5 bases each). This sample comprised CD8+ T cells sorted from blood, obtained at week 4, from a patient treated with tofacitinib. The CDR3 sequence is CSVRDGAYEQYF. The CDR3 DNA sequence: TGCAGCGTTCGGGACGGAGCCTACGAGCAGTACTTC.